This T cell receptor beta chain emerged from a study of T cell repertoires in cytomegalovirus infection. Study-level points and caveats: Based on cumulative public TCR beta family frequency, carriers of CMV plus the relevant HLA were identified. What dominated the ex vivo response were HLA-C-restricted CMV-specific TCR beta clonotypes.

About this clonotype itself: Its target is unknown. One end of the junction is discordant with germline, which a read error may explain.

The CDR3 contains 17 residues. Germline loops: CDR1 SEHNR, CDR2 FQNEAQ (reference sequence). TCRdb redid the calling of the reads with MiXCR, one entry per CDR3 protein. There are approximately 7,200 distinct CDR3 sequences in the sample; less than 70% occur only once, and roughly 76% lies in the top ten. The TCR originated in a human donor in good health (CMV status not recorded). Some clones in this sample may be carry-over from other donors' samples. This chain connects TRBV7-9 to TRBJ2-5; 10 bases map to TRBD2. Input material: PBMCs, sequenced either directly or after in vitro stimulation (not recorded which). The CDR3 reads CASRLRGLADPQETPYF. For the CDR3, the DNA is TGTGCCAGCCGCTTACGCGGACTAGCGGACCCCCAAGAGACCCCATACTTC.